The 9 T cell receptor beta chains below were found in one sample sequenced in a study of cytomegalovirus exposure and HLA in healthy donors. The primer mix had 60 Vbeta and 13 Jbeta primers. Method: immunoSEQ multiplex PCR; TCRdb's copy keeps in-frame clones and lacks some. Counted here are fewer than 110,000 clones, roughly three quarters occurring once; the ten biggest clones make up about 4%. The sequenced material came from PBMCs. Receptors originate from a man aged 40-49 years in good health and CMV-seronegative.

The V gene is TRBV28, the J gene TRBJ1-2, with a weak D call TRBD1 (5 bases). From germline, CDR1 is MDHEN and CDR2 SYDVKM. CDR3 size: 14 residues. The germline V and J ends were trimmed by 4 bases and 4 bases, with 13 bases remaining between them. As DNA, the CDR3 is TGTGCCAGCAGTTCCACCGCGGGGGGCTATGGCTACACCTTC. Translation gives CASSSTAGGYGYTF.

The chain carries TRBV6-1 and TRBJ2-7; 11 bases fit TRBD1. J lost 4 bases, V lost 11 bases, and 7 bases had no gene match. Germline V gives CDR1 MNHNS, CDR2 SASEGT. The CDR3 length is 13 residues. The CDR3 DNA reads TGTGCCGGGGACAGGGGGATTGGGTACGAGCAGTACTTC. Translating it yields CAGDRGIGYEQYF.

The chain combines TRBV5-1 with TRBJ1-6; 8 nucleotides line up with TRBD1. The germline V gene encodes CDR1 SGHRS and CDR2 YFSETQ. The CDR3 spans 15 residues. Trimming removed 4 bases from V and 7 bases from J; junction bases left unmatched: 7. CDR3 DNA sequence: TGCGCCAGCAGCGCACAGACAGGGGACAATTCACCCCTCCACTTT. Protein product: CASSAQTGDNSPLHF.

The V gene is TRBV27, the J gene TRBJ2-7; no firm D call. The germline V gene has CDR1 MNHEY and CDR2 SMNVEV (reference sequence). The CDR3 length is 16 residues. V dropped 4 bases and J dropped 1 base, with 17 bases sitting between them. CDR3 in amino acids: CASSSAGPVVSYEQYF. In DNA form, the CDR3 reads TGTGCCAGCAGTTCGGCAGGCCCGGTCGTATCCTACGAGCAGTACTTC.

The chain is built from TRBV2 and TRBJ2-5; 9 bases fit TRBD1. This CDR3 spans 13 amino acids. CDR1 and CDR2 (germline): SNHLY, FYNNEI. V shed 11 bases, J shed 0 bases, and the junction held 4 bases outside the gene matches. The CDR3 coding sequence is TGTGCCTCCGGGACAGGGAACCAAGAGACCCAGTACTTC. This sequence encodes CASGTGNQETQYF.

In this sample, this clone turned up a few times. The same CDR3 also results from other DNA sequences found in this sample. The V gene is TRBV7-2, the J gene TRBJ2-5; D uncertain. The CDR3 runs 12 residues. Trimming took 6 bases from V and 5 from J, leaving 10 bases between them. Germline CDR1 SGHTA, CDR2 FQGNSA. CDR3 DNA sequence: TGTGCCAGCAGTTTGAGATCGGAGACCCAGTACTTC. Its protein product is CASSLRSETQYF. Drawing the rest from reference TRBV7-2 and TRBJ2-5, the complete variable domain is GAGVSQSPSNKVTEKGKDVELRCDPISGHTALYWYRQSLGQGLEFLIYFQGNSAPDKSGLPSDRFSAERTGGSVSTLTIQRTQQEDSAVYLCASSLRSETQYFGPGTRLLVL.

This rearrangement joins TRBV5-1 to TRBJ1-2; TRBD1 aligns across 7 bases. Germline values: CDR1 SGHRS, CDR2 YFSETQ. The V segment lost 7 bases and the J segment 4 bases; nucleotides outside the gene matches: 7. The CDR3 sequence is 13 residues long. CDR3: CASLDDRAYGYTF. The CDR3 nucleotides are TGCGCCAGCCTAGACGACAGGGCCTATGGCTACACCTTC.

This clone was counted only a few times. The chain links TRBV7-8 to TRBJ1-1; possible D gene TRBD1, 5 bases. The CDR3 totals 13 residues. Trimming left V 5 bases short and J 4 bases short, with 11 bases between. From germline, CDR1 is SGHVS and CDR2 FQNEAQ. CDR3 protein: CASSGGVSTEAFF. The CDR3 coding sequence is TGTGCCAGCAGCGGAGGGGTAAGCACTGAAGCTTTCTTT.

The chain recombines TRBV19 with TRBJ2-1; maybe TRBD1 (7 bases). V shed 0 bases and J shed 5 bases, with 8 bases lying between them. The CDR3 length is 14 residues. Germline CDR1 reads LNHDA; CDR2 reads SQIVND (reference sequence). CDR3 protein: CASSIDRGDNEQFF. The CDR3 nucleotides read TGTGCCAGTAGTATAGACAGGGGGGACAATGAGCAGTTCTTC. The variable domain in full, completed from reference TRBV19 and TRBJ2-1, reads DGGITQSPKYLFRKEGQNVTLSCEQNLNHDAMYWYRQDPGQGLRLIYYSQIVNDFQKGDIAEGYSVSREKKESFPLTVTSAQKNPTAFYLCASSIDRGDNEQFFGPGTRLTVL.